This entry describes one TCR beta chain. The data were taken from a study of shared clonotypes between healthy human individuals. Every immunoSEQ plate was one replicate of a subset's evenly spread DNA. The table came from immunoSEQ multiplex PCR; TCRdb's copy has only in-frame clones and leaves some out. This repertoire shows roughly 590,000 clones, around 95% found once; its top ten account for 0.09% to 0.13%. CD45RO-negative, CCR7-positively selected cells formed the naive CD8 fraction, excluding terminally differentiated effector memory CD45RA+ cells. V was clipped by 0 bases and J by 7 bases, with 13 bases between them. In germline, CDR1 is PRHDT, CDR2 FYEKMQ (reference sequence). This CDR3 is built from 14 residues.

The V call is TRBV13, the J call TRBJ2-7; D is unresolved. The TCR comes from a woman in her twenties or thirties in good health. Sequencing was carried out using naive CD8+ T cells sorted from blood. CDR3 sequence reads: CASSLGSARWEQYF. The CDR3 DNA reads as TGTGCCAGCAGCTTAGGATCTGCCCGTTGGGAGCAGTACTTC.